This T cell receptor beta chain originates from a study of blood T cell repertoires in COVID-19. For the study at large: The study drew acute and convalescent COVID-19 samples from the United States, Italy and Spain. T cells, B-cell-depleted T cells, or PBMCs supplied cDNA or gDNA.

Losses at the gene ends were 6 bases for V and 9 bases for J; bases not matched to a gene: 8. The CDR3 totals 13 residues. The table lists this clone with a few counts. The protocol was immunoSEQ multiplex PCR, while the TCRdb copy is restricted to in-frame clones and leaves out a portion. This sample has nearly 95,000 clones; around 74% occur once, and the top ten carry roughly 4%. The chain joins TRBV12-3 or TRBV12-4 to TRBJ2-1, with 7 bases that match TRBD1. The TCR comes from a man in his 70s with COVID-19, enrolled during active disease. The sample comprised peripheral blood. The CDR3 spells CASSPTGWAEQFF. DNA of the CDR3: TGTGCCAGCAGCCCGACAGGGTGGGCTGAGCAGTTCTTC.